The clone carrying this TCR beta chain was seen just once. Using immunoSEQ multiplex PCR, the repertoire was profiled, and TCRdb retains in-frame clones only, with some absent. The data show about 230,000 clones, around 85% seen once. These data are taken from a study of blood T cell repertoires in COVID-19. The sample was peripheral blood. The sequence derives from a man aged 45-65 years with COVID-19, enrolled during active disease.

CDR3 sequence: CASSPYAGAYEQYF. CDR3 nucleotides: TGTGCCAGCTCACCCTACGCCGGAGCCTACGAGCAGTACTTC. This chain uses TRBV18 with TRBJ2-7; no clear D. Trimming pared 3 bases from V and 2 bases from J, leaving 11 bases between. The V gene's germline CDR1 is KGHSH and CDR2 LQKENI. The CDR3 consists of 14 residues.